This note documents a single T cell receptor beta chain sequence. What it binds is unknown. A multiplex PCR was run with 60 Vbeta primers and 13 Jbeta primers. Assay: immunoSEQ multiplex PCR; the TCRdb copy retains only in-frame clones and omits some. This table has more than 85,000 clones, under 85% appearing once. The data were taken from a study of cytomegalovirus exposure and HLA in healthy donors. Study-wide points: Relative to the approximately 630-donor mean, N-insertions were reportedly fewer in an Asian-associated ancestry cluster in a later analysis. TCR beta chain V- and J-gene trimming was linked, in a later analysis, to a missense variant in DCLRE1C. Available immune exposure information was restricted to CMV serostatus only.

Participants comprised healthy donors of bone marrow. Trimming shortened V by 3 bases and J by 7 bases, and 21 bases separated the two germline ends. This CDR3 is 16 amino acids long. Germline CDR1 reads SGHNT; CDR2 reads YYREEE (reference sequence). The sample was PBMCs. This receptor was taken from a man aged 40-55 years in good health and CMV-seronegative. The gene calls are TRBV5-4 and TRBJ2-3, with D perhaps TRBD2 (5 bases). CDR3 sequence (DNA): TGTGCCAGCAGCTGGAAGGCGGGCCTCGTCGTGAATACGCAGTATTTT. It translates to CASSWKAGLVVNTQYF.